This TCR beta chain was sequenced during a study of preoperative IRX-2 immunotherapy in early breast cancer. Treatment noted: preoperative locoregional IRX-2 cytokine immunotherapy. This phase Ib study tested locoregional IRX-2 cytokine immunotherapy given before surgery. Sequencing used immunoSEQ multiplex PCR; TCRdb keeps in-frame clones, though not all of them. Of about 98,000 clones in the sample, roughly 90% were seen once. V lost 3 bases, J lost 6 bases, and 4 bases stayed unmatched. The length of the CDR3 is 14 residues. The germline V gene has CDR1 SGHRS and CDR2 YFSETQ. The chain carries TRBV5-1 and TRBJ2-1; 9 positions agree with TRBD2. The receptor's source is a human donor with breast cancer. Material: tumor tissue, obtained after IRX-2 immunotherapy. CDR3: CASSWTSEANEQFF. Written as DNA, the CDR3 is TGCGCCAGCAGCTGGACTAGCGAGGCCAATGAGCAGTTCTTC.